Below, 29 T cell receptor beta chains from the same sample are listed, as sequenced in a study of T cell responses to AZD1222 COVID-19 vaccine. This table comes from immunoSEQ multiplex PCR, and its TCRdb copy is limited to in-frame clones, with some not included. The sample includes approximately 100,000 clones, roughly 89% of them seen just once. The sequencing used peripheral blood, collected on day 0 of AZD1222 vaccination. Receptors originate from an adult in good health.

The V and J genes are TRBV19 and TRBJ1-2; D perhaps matches TRBD1 (5 bases). The V gene's germline CDR1 is LNHDA and CDR2 SQIVND (reference sequence). The CDR3 has 14 residues. Trimming left V 3 bases short and J 5 bases short, with 13 bases between. CDR3: CASSMGRDVYGYTF. DNA of the CDR3: TGTGCCAGTAGTATGGGCAGGGATGTATATGGCTACACCTTC.

V is TRBV19 and J is TRBJ1-5; 7 nucleotides match TRBD1. V trimming: 1 base; J trimming: 7 bases; junction bases outside the gene matches: 7. The germline gives CDR1 LNHDA, CDR2 SQIVND (reference sequence). This CDR3 is 15 amino acids long. The CDR3, as DNA: TGTGCCAGTAGTATAGGACAGGGAGACGGCCAGCCCCAGCATTTT. Residues: CASSIGQGDGQPQHF.

The chain links TRBV5-4 to TRBJ2-3; possible D gene TRBD1, 5 bases. The CDR3 covers 16 residues. From germline, CDR1 is SGHNT and CDR2 YYREEE (reference sequence). V shed 1 base and J shed 0 bases, with 12 bases lying between them. The DNA for the CDR3 is TGTGCCAGCAGCTTGTACCTCGACAGAAGCACAGATACGCAGTATTTT. Translated: CASSLYLDRSTDTQYF.

The rearrangement uses TRBV19 and TRBJ2-7; 11 positions agree with TRBD2. Germline CDR1 reads LNHDA; CDR2 reads SQIVND (reference sequence). The CDR3 covers 14 residues. The V gene end was trimmed by 4 bases and the J gene end by 6 bases; junction bases not matched to a gene: 5. The CDR3 bases are TGTGCCAGTAGTACACTAGCGGGAGAACCCGAGCAGTACTTC. It is translated as CASSTLAGEPEQYF.

This rearrangement joins TRBV7-2 to TRBJ1-1; 8 bases line up with TRBD1. The germline V gene encodes CDR1 SGHTA and CDR2 FQGNSA. The V and J ends lost 2 bases and 6 bases, in that order; junction bases with no gene match: 2. This CDR3 is built from 13 residues. CDR3: CASSLQGASEAFF. The CDR3 DNA follows: TGTGCCAGCAGCTTACAGGGGGCCTCTGAAGCTTTCTTT.

The chain recombines TRBV21-1 with TRBJ2-7; no check of the table's D call, TRBD1, against the DNA was made. TRBV21-1 is marked as a pseudogene. This CDR3 contains 14 residues. The CDR3 nucleotides read TGTGCCAGCCTCGGACAGGGGGTTAAGAACGAGCAGTACTTC. It specifies CASLGQGVKNEQYF.

DNA of the CDR3: TGCAGCGTTGAAAAGGGGGCGGACGAGCAGTACTTC. Its protein product is CSVEKGADEQYF. This chain joins TRBV29-1 and TRBJ2-7; TRBD1 matches 7 bases. From germline, CDR1 is SQVTM and CDR2 ANQGSEA. The CDR3 is 12 residues long. V lost 2 bases and J lost 5; bases outside the gene matches: 3.

The chain carries TRBV19 and TRBJ1-5; D ambiguous. In germline, CDR1 is LNHDA, CDR2 SQIVND (reference sequence). V was trimmed by 4 bases and J by 0 bases, leaving 10 bases between them. This CDR3 has 15 residues. The CDR3 bases are TGTGCCAGTAGTAGAGGAAGGAATAGCAATCAGCCCCAGCATTTT. This gives the protein CASSRGRNSNQPQHF.

This chain joins TRBV27 and TRBJ2-1; 10 bases fit TRBD2. The CDR3 extends over 21 amino acids. Germline V lookup: CDR1 MNHEY, CDR2 SMNVEV (reference sequence). J gave up 6 bases and V 5 bases, and 25 bases lay outside the gene matches. CDR3 nucleotides: TGTGCCAGCAGTACAACCACGCTAGCGGGAGACCGAACACCCAGAATCAATGAGCAGTTCTTC. It yields the protein CASSTTTLAGDRTPRINEQFF.

The gene calls are TRBV7-8 and TRBJ1-1; the D is unclear. The germline V and J ends were trimmed by 1 base and 3 bases, with 15 bases remaining between them. Germline CDR1 is SGHVS and CDR2 is FQNEAQ. The CDR3 length is 16 residues. For the CDR3, the DNA is TGTGCCAGCAGCTTAGATAATATGGGCAGCTACACTGAAGCTTTCTTT. Encoded protein: CASSLDNMGSYTEAFF.

V gene TRBV19 combines with J gene TRBJ1-5; D is possibly TRBD1 (6 bases). From germline, CDR1 is LNHDA and CDR2 SQIVND (reference sequence). This CDR3 has 15 amino acids. Trimming took off 5 bases at V and 2 bases at J, with 13 bases between the two ends. This chain's CDR3 is CASSREGVGNQPQHF. CDR3 coding DNA: TGTGCCAGTAGTCGGGAGGGGGTTGGCAATCAGCCCCAGCATTTT.

V and J are TRBV7-9 and TRBJ2-5; D not resolved. Germline CDR1 is SEHNR and CDR2 is FQNEAQ (reference sequence). The CDR3 runs 14 residues. V lost 5 bases and J 5 bases, leaving 15 bases between the germline ends. The CDR3 coding sequence is TGTGCCAGCAGCATAAGACAATCCACGGAGACCCAGTACTTC. Translating gives CASSIRQSTETQYF.

J is TRBJ2-2 and V is TRBV5-6; perhaps TRBD2 as D (6 bases). Trimming left V 5 bases short and J 7 bases short, with 9 bases between. CDR1 and CDR2 (germline): SGHDT, YYEEEE. The CDR3 extends over 12 amino acids. The CDR3, as DNA: TGTGCCAGCAGGTGGGGAGGCGGGGAGCTGTTTTTT. Its translation is CASRWGGGELFF. Based on the CDR3 plus reference TRBV5-6 and TRBJ2-2, the full variable domain is DAGVTQSPTHLIKTRGQQVTLRCSPKSGHDTVSWYQQALGQGPQFIFQYYEEEERQRGNFPDRFSGHQFPNYSSELNVNALLLGDSALYLCASRWGGGELFFGEGSRLTVL.

The CDR3 DNA reads as TGTGCCAGCCGCGGCAGGGCCGAATGGGGCTACACCTTC. Translating gives CASRGRAEWGYTF. The chain has TRBV2 and TRBJ1-2, with TRBD1 as a possible D gene (5 bases). The CDR3 loop spans 13 amino acids. Trimming took off 8 bases at V and 8 bases at J, with 18 bases between the two ends. Germline V CDR1 and CDR2: SNHLY, FYNNEI.

This clone showed up just once. This chain links TRBV7-2 with TRBJ2-1; TRBD1 aligns across 8 bases. CDR1 is SGHTA, CDR2 FQGNSA, per germline. This CDR3 is 16 amino acids long. V shed 4 bases, J shed 10 bases, and the junction held 15 bases outside the gene matches. CDR3 in DNA: TGTGCCAGCAGCTACGGCTCCTTCTCAGGGGGCGGGGAGCAGTTCTTC. Amino acids: CASSYGSFSGGGEQFF.

Points on this clone: A much larger clonotype is one base distant, so this may be a read error. The J gene is TRBJ2-7, the V gene TRBV28; D may be TRBD1 or TRBD2 (5 bases each). The germline V gene encodes CDR1 MDHEN and CDR2 SYDVKM. The CDR3 sequence is 12 residues long. V was trimmed by 7 bases and J by 0 bases, leaving 7 bases between them. CDR3 nucleotides: TGTGCCAGCATTGGGGGCTCCTACGAGCAGTACTTC. Translated, it gives CASIGGSYEQYF.

The rearrangement uses TRBV7-2 and TRBJ1-6; D unclear. CDR3 size: 17 residues. CDR1 SGHTA and CDR2 FQGNSA come from the germline V gene. The V and J ends lost 1 base and 10 bases respectively, with 20 bases between them. The CDR3: CASSLVGGEVRLSPLHF. DNA for the CDR3: TGTGCCAGCAGCTTAGTGGGCGGGGAGGTCAGGTTATCACCCCTCCACTTT.

Written as DNA, the CDR3 is TGTGCCAGCAGGGGGTCCCTCTCCTCAAGCTCCTACGAGCAGTACTTC. As protein: CASRGSLSSSSYEQYF. The J gene is TRBJ2-7, the V gene TRBV7-9; D is unclear. Per the germline V gene, CDR1 is SEHNR and CDR2 is FQNEAQ (reference sequence). The CDR3 covers 16 residues. Trimming took 6 bases from V and 0 from J, leaving 18 bases between them.

The V and J genes are TRBV11-2 and TRBJ1-1, with D maybe TRBD1 (5 bases). There are 13 residues in the CDR3. In germline, CDR1 is SGHAT, CDR2 FQNNGV. Trimming took off 0 bases at V and 11 bases at J, with 13 bases between the two ends. CDR3 in amino acids: CASSLEPQGGAFF. In nucleotides, the CDR3 is TGTGCCAGCAGCTTAGAACCTCAGGGAGGCGCTTTCTTT.

This clone was seen a single time. The chain uses TRBV19 and TRBJ1-2; tentative D call: TRBD1 (5 bases). CDR1 is LNHDA, CDR2 SQIVND, per germline (reference sequence). This CDR3 has 14 amino acids. Deletions cut 6 bases from V and 2 bases from J, with 13 bases between. CDR3 residues: CASRAGGVNYGYTF. CDR3 nucleotide sequence: TGTGCCAGTAGGGCAGGAGGGGTGAACTATGGCTACACCTTC.

The chain carries TRBV9 and TRBJ2-2; D possibly uses TRBD1 or TRBD2 (5 bases each). The CDR3 contains 16 residues. Looked up from germline, CDR1 is SGDLS and CDR2 is YYNGEE. V was cut by 4 bases and J by 3 bases, with 16 bases left in between. The CDR3 coding sequence is TGTGCCAGCAGCTCCCCAAATTGGGGGTACACCGGGGAGCTGTTTTTT. It yields the protein CASSSPNWGYTGELFF.

The chain joins TRBV29-1 to TRBJ2-1; no reliable D call. Between the trimmed V and J ends, which lost 4 bases and 2 bases, there was a span of 12 bases. There are 14 residues in the CDR3. Germline lookup yields CDR1 SQVTM and CDR2 ANQGSEA. CDR3 coding DNA: TGCAGCGTTGTCGGTGGGGTTACCTACAATGAGCAGTTCTTC. It yields the protein CSVVGGVTYNEQFF.

This sequence joins TRBV7-3 and TRBJ1-1, with 8 bases that match TRBD1. The V gene end was trimmed by 5 bases and the J gene end by 2 bases; junction bases not matched to a gene: 4. This CDR3 region has 14 residues. In germline, CDR1 is SGHTA, CDR2 FQGTGA. The CDR3 bases are TGTGCCAGCAGCCCACAGGGGGGCAACACTGAAGCTTTCTTT. Translating gives CASSPQGGNTEAFF.

The chain is built from TRBV29-1 and TRBJ2-1, with D tentatively TRBD1 or TRBD2 (5 bases each). Germline CDR1 SQVTM, CDR2 ANQGSEA. The CDR3 runs to 13 residues. Trimming pared 4 bases from V and 2 bases from J, leaving 9 bases between. This chain's CDR3 is CSVAMGAYNEQFF. The DNA of the CDR3 is TGCAGCGTTGCAATGGGGGCCTACAATGAGCAGTTCTTC.

This clone was recorded only once. The rearrangement links TRBV28 to TRBJ1-2, with 11 bases fitting TRBD1. V shed 5 bases, J shed 3 bases, and the junction held 5 bases outside the gene matches. The germline gives CDR1 MDHEN, CDR2 SYDVKM. This CDR3 comprises 15 residues. CDR3 DNA: TGTGCCAGCAGTCCAAGGACAGGGGGCCACTATGGCTACACCTTC. Its translation is CASSPRTGGHYGYTF.

The rearrangement joins TRBV7-9 to TRBJ2-7; no firm D call. The V end lost 8 bases, the J end lost 0 bases, and 11 bases lay between the germline ends. This CDR3 has 13 residues. Germline V gene data show CDR1 as SEHNR and CDR2 as FQNEAQ (reference sequence). The CDR3 spells CASQPSSSYEQYF. The CDR3 DNA reads TGTGCCAGCCAGCCGTCGAGCTCCTACGAGCAGTACTTC.

This clone was counted a few times. The chain recombines TRBV6-1 with TRBJ1-5; no clear D gene. The length of the CDR3 is 14 residues. Per the germline V gene, CDR1 is MNHNS and CDR2 is SASEGT. V lost 1 base to trimming and J lost 1 base, with 5 bases between them. In DNA form, the CDR3 reads TGTGCCAGCAGTGAAGGGATGAGCAATCAGCCCCAGCATTTT. Protein: CASSEGMSNQPQHF.

The V and J genes are TRBV2 and TRBJ2-7, with TRBD1 identical over 9 bases. Looked up from germline, CDR1 is SNHLY and CDR2 is FYNNEI. V lost 6 bases to trimming and J lost 3 bases; unmatched junction nucleotides: 9. The CDR3 sequence is 15 residues long. The CDR3 DNA reads as TGTGCCAGCAGCCAGGGGGGACAGGGCTTCTACGAGCAGTACTTC. Its protein is CASSQGGQGFYEQYF.

The CDR3 loop reads CASSLGPDSGNTIYF. The CDR3 nucleotides read TGTGCCAGCAGCCTCGGCCCAGACTCTGGAAACACCATATATTTT. This chain uses TRBV28 with TRBJ1-3; D not resolved. Deletions cut 6 bases from V and 0 bases from J, with 12 bases between. This CDR3 spans 15 amino acids. CDR1 is MDHEN and CDR2 is SYDVKM in the germline V gene. Variable domain in full (rest from reference TRBV28 and TRBJ1-3): DVKVTQSSRYLVKRTGEKVFLECVQDMDHENMFWYRQDPGLGLRLIYFSYDVKMKEKGDIPEGYSVSREKKERFSLILESASTNQTSMYLCASSLGPDSGNTIYFGEGSWLTVV.